The 7 T cell receptor beta chains below were found in one sample sequenced in a study of T cells in Graves' hyperthyroidism and ophthalmopathy. Amplification yielded TCR beta CDR3 regions, with RNA transcripts as the source. HTBI primers were used for first-round RT-PCR of the TCR CDR3. TCRdb redid the calling of the multiplex PCR reads with MiXCR, one entry per CDR3 protein. The table records over 350,000 distinct CDR3 sequences, more than 12% of them present only once. Sequencing input: blood. All receptors come from a man aged 50 to 59 with Graves' ophthalmopathy.

Here the CDR3 reads CASSLARGRSETQYF. CDR3 nucleotide sequence: TGTGCCAGCAGTTTAGCCAGGGGGCGCTCGGAGACCCAGTACTTC. This chain connects TRBV12-3 or TRBV12-4 to TRBJ2-5, with TRBD1 matching 8 bases. This CDR3 is 15 amino acids long. Trimming at V came to 0 bases and at J to 5 bases, leaving 5 bases not matched to a gene.

Many counts were recorded for this clonotype. V is TRBV28 and J is TRBJ1-5; 9 nucleotides line up with TRBD1. CDR1 and CDR2 (germline): MDHEN, SYDVKM. With V trimmed by 5 bases and J by 4 bases, 6 bases remained unmatched. This CDR3 is 15 amino acids long. DNA of the CDR3: TGTGCCAGCAGTAGCCGTGGGACAGGGAATCAGCCCCAGCATTTT. Its translation: CASSSRGTGNQPQHF.

This clonotype was recorded many times. The chain carries TRBV2 and TRBJ2-2, with no clear D. Germline values: CDR1 SNHLY, CDR2 FYNNEI. The CDR3 sequence is 13 residues long. V lost 3 bases to trimming and J lost 2 bases, with 4 bases between them. CDR3: CASSEANTGELFF. The CDR3 DNA follows: TGTGCCAGCAGTGAGGCTAACACCGGGGAGCTGTTTTTT.

The chain recombines TRBV3-1 with TRBJ1-2; 9 bases line up with TRBD1. The CDR3 totals 16 residues. Germline lookup yields CDR1 LGHDT and CDR2 YNNKEL (reference sequence). Trimming took 4 bases from V and 1 from J; bases not matched to a gene: 7. The CDR3 protein is CASSPAGTGINYGYTF. The DNA of the CDR3 is TGTGCCAGCAGCCCCGCCGGGACAGGGATTAACTATGGCTACACCTTC.

This clonotype was recorded at least ten times. The rearrangement joins TRBV9 to TRBJ2-3; TRBD2 matches at 9 bases. Germline V gene sequence: CDR1 SGDLS, CDR2 YYNGEE. Trimming at V came to 8 bases and at J to 4 bases, leaving 14 bases not matched to a gene. The CDR3 spans 16 residues. The CDR3 is CASEPWRAGGSDTQYF. As DNA, the CDR3 is TGTGCCAGTGAGCCTTGGCGAGCGGGAGGTTCAGATACGCAGTATTTT.

On this clonotype itself: Sequence at one end of the junction differs from germline and may be a read error. The chain uses TRBV7-9 and TRBJ2-7, with D possibly being TRBD1 (5 bases). The CDR3 loop spans 15 amino acids. Germline CDR1 reads SEHNR; CDR2 reads FQNEAQ (reference sequence). The chain's CDR3 is CASSLVSGRAYGQYF. The CDR3 DNA sequence: TGTGCCAGCAGCTTAGTGAGTGGCAGGGCCTACGGGCAGTACTTC.

This clonotype was seen at least ten times. This chain joins TRBV11-1 and TRBJ2-7, with D unclear. Germline CDR1 is SGHAT and CDR2 is FQDESV (reference sequence). V was cut by 1 base and J by 6 bases, with 16 bases left in between. The CDR3 is 15 residues long. This CDR3 reads CASSLERAIPSEQYF. In DNA form, the CDR3 reads TGTGCCAGCAGCTTAGAACGCGCGATCCCCAGCGAGCAGTACTTC. Looking up the rest from reference TRBV11-1 and TRBJ2-7 gives the full variable domain: EAEVAQSPRYKITEKSQAVAFWCDPISGHATLYWYRQILGQGPELLVQFQDESVVDDSQLPKDRFSAERLKGVDSTLKIQPAELGDSAMYLCASSLERAIPSEQYFGPGTRLTVT.